Below, one T cell receptor beta chain is given with its context. Its antigen is not known. This sample stems from a study of shared clonotypes between healthy human individuals. Overall study context: Researchers assigned three CD4 naive, three CD4 memory, two CD8 naive and one CD8 memory plate to each donor. Study-level findings and limits: It was only blood that was sampled, and tissue repertoires likely differ. Naive subsets generally exceeded memory subsets in estimated richness.

Produced via immunoSEQ multiplex PCR; TCRdb's table is partial and in-frame only. Of millions of clones listed, around 90% are singletons. The clonotype was recovered from a man aged 18 to 29 in good health. The sequenced sample was naive CD4+ T cells sorted from blood. Subset reported: CD45RA+ positively selected.

Written as DNA, the CDR3 is TGTGCCAGCTCACCACGGGGACTCAAGACGTACAATGAGCAGTTCTTC. Encoded protein: CASSPRGLKTYNEQFF. V usage is TRBV18 and J usage is TRBJ2-1, with D tentatively TRBD2 (6 bases). This CDR3 is built from 16 residues. Per the germline V gene, CDR1 is KGHSH and CDR2 is LQKENI. The germline V and J ends were trimmed by 1 base and 4 bases, with 14 bases remaining between them. Looking up the rest from reference TRBV18 and TRBJ2-1 gives the full variable domain: NAGVMQNPRHLVRRRGQEARLRCSPMKGHSHVYWYRQLPEEGLKFMVYLQKENIIDESGMPKERFSAEFPKEGPSILRIQQVVRGDSAAYFCASSPRGLKTYNEQFFGPGTRLTVL.